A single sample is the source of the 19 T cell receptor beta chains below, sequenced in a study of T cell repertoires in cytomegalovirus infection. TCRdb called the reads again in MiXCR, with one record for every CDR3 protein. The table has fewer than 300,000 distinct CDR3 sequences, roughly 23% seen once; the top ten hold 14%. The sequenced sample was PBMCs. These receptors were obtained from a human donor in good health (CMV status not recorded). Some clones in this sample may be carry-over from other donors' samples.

The CDR3 sequence: CSVEDRMNTEAFF. The CDR3 DNA sequence: TGCAGCGTTGAAGACAGAATGAACACTGAAGCTTTCTTT. The rearrangement uses TRBV29-1 and TRBJ1-1, with no clear D. Germline-derived CDR1 and CDR2 are SQVTM and ANQGSEA. Trimming took off 0 bases at V and 0 bases at J, with 5 bases between the two ends. The CDR3 totals 13 residues.

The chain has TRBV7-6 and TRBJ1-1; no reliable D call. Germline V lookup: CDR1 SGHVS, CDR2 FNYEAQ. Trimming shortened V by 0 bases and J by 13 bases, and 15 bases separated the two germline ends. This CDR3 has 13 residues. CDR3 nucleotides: TGTGCCAGCAGCTTAGCGCGAACCCGGCGGGTTTTCTTT. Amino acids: CASSLARTRRVFF.

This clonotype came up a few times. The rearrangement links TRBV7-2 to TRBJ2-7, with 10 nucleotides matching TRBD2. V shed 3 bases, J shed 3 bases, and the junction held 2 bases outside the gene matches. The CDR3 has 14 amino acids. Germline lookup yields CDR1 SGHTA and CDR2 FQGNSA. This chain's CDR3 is CASSFTSGDYEQYF. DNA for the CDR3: TGTGCCAGCAGCTTTACTAGCGGGGACTACGAGCAGTACTTC.

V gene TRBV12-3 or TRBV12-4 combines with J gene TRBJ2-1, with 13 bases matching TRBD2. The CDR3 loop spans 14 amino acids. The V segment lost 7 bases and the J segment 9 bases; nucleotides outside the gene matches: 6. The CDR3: CASNEGLAGIEQFF. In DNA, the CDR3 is TGTGCCAGCAACGAGGGACTAGCGGGGATTGAGCAGTTCTTC.

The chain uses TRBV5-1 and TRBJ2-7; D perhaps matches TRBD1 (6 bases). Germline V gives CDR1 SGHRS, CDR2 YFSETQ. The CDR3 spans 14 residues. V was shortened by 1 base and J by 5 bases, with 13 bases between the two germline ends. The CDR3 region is CASSLQGISHEQYF. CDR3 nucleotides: TGCGCCAGCAGCTTGCAGGGGATCAGCCACGAGCAGTACTTC.

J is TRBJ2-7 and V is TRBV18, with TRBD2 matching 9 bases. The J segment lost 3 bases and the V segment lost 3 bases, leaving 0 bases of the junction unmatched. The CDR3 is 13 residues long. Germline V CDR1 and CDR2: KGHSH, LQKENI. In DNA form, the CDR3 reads TGTGCCAGCTCACCGACTAGCGGCTACGAGCAGTACTTC. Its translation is CASSPTSGYEQYF.

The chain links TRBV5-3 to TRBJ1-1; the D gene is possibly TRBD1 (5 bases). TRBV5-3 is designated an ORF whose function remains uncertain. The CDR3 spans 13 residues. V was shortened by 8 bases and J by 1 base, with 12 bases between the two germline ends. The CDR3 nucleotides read TGTGCCAGCAGAATTGGACAGAACACTGAAGCTTTCTTT. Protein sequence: CASRIGQNTEAFF.

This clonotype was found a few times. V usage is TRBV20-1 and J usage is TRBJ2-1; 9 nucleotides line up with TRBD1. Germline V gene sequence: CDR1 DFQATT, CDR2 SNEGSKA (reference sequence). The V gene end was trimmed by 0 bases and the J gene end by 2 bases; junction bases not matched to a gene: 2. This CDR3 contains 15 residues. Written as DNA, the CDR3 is TGCAGTGCTAGAGATGACAGGGGGGCCTACAATGAGCAGTTCTTC. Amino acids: CSARDDRGAYNEQFF.

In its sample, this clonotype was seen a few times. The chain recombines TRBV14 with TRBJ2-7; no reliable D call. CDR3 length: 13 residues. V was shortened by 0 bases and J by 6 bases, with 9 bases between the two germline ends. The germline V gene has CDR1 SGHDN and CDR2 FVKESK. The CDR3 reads CASSQDGWREQYF. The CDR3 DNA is TGTGCCAGCAGCCAAGATGGTTGGCGCGAGCAGTACTTC. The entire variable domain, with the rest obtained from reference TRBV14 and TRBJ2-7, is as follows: EAGVTQFPSHSVIEKGQTVTLRCDPISGHDNLYWYRRVMGKEIKFLLHFVKESKQDESGMPNNRFLAERTGGTYSTLKVQPAELEDSGVYFCASSQDGWREQYFGPGTRLTVT.

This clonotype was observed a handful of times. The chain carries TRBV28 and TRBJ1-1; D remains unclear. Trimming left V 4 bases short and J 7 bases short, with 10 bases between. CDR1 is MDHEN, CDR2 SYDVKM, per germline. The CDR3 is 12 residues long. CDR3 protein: CASSSPQNEAFF. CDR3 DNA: TGTGCCAGCAGTTCGCCACAGAATGAAGCTTTCTTT.

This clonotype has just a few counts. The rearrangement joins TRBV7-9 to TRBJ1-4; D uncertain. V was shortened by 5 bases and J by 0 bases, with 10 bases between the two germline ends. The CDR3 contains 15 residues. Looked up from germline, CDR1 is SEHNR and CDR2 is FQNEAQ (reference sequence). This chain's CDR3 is CASSLRTPTNEKLFF. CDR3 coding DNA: TGTGCCAGCAGCCTACGGACCCCAACTAATGAAAAACTGTTTTTT.

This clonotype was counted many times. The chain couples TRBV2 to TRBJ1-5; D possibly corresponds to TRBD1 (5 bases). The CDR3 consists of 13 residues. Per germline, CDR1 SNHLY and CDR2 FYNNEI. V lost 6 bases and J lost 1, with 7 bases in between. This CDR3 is CASRRDSNQPQHF. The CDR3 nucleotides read TGTGCCAGCAGGAGGGACAGCAATCAGCCCCAGCATTTT.

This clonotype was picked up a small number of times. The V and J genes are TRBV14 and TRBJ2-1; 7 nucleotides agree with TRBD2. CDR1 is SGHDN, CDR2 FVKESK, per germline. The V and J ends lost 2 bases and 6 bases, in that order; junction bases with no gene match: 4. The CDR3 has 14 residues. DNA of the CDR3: TGTGCCAGCAGCCAATGGGGGGGGACCAATGAGCAGTTCTTC. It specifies CASSQWGGTNEQFF.

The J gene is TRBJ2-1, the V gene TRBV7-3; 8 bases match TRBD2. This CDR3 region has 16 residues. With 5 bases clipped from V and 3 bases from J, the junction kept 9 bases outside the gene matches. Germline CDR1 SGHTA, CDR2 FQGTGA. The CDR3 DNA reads TGTGCCAGCAGCCCAAAGGGGACTAGAGACTACAATGAGCAGTTCTTC. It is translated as CASSPKGTRDYNEQFF. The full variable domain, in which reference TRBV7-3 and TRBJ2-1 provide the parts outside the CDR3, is GAGVSQTPSNKVTEKGKYVELRCDPISGHTALYWYRQSLGQGPEFLIYFQGTGAADDSGLPNDRFFAVRPEGSVSTLKIQRTERGDSAVYLCASSPKGTRDYNEQFFGPGTRLTVL.

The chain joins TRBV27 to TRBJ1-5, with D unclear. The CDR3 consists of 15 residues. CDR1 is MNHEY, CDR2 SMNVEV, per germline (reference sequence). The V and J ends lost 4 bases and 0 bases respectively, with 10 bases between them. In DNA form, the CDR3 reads TGTGCCAGCAGTTCCACCATCTATAGCAATCAGCCCCAGCATTTT. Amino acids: CASSSTIYSNQPQHF.

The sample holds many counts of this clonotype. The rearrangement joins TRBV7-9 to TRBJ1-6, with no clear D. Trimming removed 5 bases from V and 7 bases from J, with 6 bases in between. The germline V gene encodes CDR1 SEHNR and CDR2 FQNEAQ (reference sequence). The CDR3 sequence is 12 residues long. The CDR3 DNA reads TGTGCCAGCAGCCGCGCGAATTCACCCCTCCACTTT. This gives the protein CASSRANSPLHF.

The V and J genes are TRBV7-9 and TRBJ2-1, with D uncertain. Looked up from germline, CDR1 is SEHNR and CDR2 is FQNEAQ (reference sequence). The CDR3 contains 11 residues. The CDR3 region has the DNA TGTGCAATGGCTGGTAACTATGAGCAGTTCTTC. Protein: CAMAGNYEQFF.

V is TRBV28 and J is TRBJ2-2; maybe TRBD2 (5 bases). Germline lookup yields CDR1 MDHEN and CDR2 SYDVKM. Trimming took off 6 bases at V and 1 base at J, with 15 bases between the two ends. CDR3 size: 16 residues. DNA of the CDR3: TGTGCCAGCAGCGTGGGCGCGGCGGGGAACACCGGGGAGCTGTTTTTT. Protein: CASSVGAAGNTGELFF.

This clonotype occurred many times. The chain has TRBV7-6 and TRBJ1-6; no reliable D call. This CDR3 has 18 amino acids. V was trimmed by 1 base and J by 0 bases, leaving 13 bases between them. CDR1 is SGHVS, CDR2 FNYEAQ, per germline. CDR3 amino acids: CASSLGGPTSSYNSPLHF. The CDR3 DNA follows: TGTGCCAGCAGCTTAGGAGGCCCAACTAGCTCCTATAATTCACCCCTCCACTTT.